This entry describes one TCR beta chain. Its antigen is unknown. Some clones are missing from TCRdb's copy, which holds only in-frame ones; the method was immunoSEQ multiplex PCR. The sample yields around 130,000 clones, 80% to 90% seen once. The record originates from a study of T cell responses to AZD1222 COVID-19 vaccine. General observations from the study: White British people made up most donors, females outnumbered males, and clonal diversity was possibly underestimated.

The source was peripheral blood, collected 28 days after the second AZD1222 dose. The origin of this receptor is an adult who received the AZD1222 COVID-19 vaccine.

The CDR3 loop reads CASSQEGRRNEKLFF. CDR3 nucleotides: TGTGCCAGCAGCCAAGAGGGAAGAAGAAATGAAAAACTGTTTTTT. The chain carries TRBV4-2 and TRBJ1-4; D gene ambiguous. The V and J ends lost 0 bases and 5 bases respectively, with 10 bases between them. This CDR3 is 15 amino acids long. Looked up from germline, CDR1 is LGHNA and CDR2 is YNFKEQ.